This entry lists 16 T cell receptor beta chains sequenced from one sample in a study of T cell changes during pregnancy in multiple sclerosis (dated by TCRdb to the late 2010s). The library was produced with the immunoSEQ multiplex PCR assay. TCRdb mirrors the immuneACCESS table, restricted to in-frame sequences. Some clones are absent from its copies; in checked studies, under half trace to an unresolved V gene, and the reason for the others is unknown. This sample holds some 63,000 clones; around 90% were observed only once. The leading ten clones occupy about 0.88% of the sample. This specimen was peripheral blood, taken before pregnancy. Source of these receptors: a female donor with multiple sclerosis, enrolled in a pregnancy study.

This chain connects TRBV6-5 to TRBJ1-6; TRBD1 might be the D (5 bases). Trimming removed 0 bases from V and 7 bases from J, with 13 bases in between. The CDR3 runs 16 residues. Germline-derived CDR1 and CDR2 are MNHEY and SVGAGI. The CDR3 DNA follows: TGTGCCAGCAGTTACTCGCGGGGGGATTCGAATTCACCCCTCCACTTT. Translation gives CASSYSRGDSNSPLHF.

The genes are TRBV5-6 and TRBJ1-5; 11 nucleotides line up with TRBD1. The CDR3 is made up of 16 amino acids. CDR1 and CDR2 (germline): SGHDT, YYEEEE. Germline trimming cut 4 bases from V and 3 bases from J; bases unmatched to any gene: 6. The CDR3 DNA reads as TGTGCCAGCAGCCTTAGGACAGGGGGCCTCAATCAGCCCCAGCATTTT. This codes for CASSLRTGGLNQPQHF.

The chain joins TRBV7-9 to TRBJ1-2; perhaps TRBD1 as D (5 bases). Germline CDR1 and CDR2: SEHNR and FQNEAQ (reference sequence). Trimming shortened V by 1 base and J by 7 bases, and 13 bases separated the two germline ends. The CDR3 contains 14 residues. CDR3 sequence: CASSLVAGPPGYTF. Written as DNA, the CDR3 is TGTGCCAGCAGCTTAGTTGCAGGGCCGCCTGGCTACACCTTC.

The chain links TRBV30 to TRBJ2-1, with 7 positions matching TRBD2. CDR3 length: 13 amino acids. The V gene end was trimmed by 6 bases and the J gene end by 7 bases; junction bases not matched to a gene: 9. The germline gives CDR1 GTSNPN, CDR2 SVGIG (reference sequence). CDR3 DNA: TGTGCCTGTGGGCAGCGGGGATTAAATGAGCAGTTCTTC. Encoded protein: CACGQRGLNEQFF.

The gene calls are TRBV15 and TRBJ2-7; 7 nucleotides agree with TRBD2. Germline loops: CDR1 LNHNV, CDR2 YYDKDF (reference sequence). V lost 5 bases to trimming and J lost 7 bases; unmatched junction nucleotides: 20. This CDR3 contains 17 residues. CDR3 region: CATSGRTAGRVLGEQYF. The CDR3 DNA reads TGTGCCACCAGCGGACGTACAGCAGGGAGGGTACTAGGGGAGCAGTACTTC.

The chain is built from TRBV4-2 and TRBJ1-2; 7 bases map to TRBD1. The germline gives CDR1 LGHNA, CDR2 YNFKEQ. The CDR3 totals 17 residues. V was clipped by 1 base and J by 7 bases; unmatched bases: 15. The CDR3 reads CASSQGVEGGAIRGYTF. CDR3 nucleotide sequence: TGTGCCAGCAGCCAAGGAGTGGAAGGGGGCGCTATCCGTGGCTACACCTTC.

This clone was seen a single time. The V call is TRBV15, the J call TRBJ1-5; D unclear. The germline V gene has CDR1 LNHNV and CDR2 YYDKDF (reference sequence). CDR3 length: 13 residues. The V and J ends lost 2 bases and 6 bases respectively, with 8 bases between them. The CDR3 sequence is CATSRTRGQPQHF. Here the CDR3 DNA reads TGTGCCACCAGCAGAACTCGGGGTCAGCCCCAGCATTTT.

The CDR3 is CASSLDLGTPNTEAFF. The CDR3 DNA reads as TGTGCCAGCAGCTTGGACCTAGGGACACCGAACACTGAAGCTTTCTTT. The chain employs TRBV5-8 and TRBJ1-1; D is perhaps TRBD1 (6 bases). Germline V gene sequence: CDR1 SGHTS, CDR2 YDEGEE. This CDR3 contains 16 residues. Trimming cost V 0 bases and J 1 base, with 13 bases left between them. Full variable domain (rest looked up from reference TRBV5-8 and TRBJ1-1): EAGVTQSPTHLIKTRGQQATLRCSPISGHTSVYWYQQALGLGLQFLLWYDEGEERNRGNFPPRFSGRQFPNYSSELNVNALELEDSALYLCASSLDLGTPNTEAFFGQGTRLTVV.

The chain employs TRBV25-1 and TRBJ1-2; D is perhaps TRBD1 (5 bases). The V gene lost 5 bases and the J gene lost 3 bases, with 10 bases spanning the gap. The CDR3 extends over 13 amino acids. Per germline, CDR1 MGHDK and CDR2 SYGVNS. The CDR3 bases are TGTGCCAGCAGTTCGGCGGGACACTATGGCTACACCTTC. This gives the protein CASSSAGHYGYTF.

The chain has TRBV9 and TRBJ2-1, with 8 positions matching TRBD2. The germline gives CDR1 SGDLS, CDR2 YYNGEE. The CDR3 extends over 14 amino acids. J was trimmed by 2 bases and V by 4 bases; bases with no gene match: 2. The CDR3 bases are TGTGCCAGCAGCACTAGCGGAGCCTACAATGAGCAGTTCTTC. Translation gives CASSTSGAYNEQFF.

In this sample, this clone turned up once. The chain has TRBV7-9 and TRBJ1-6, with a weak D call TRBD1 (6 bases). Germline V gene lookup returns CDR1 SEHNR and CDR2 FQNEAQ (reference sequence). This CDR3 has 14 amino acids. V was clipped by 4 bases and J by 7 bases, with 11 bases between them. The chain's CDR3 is CASSSDSLNSPLHF. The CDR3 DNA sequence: TGTGCCAGCAGCTCGGACAGTCTGAATTCACCCCTCCACTTT.

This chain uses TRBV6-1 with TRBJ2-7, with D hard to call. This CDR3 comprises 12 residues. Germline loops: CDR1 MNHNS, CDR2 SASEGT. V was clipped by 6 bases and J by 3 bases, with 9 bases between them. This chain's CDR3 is CASRTAGYEQYF. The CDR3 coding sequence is TGTGCCAGCAGGACTGCCGGCTACGAGCAGTACTTC.

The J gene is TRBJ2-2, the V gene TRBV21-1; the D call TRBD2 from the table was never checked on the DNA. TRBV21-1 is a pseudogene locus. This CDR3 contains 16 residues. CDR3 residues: CASTPPGGPDTGELFF. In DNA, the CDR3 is TGTGCCAGCACCCCTCCGGGGGGGCCCGACACCGGGGAGCTGTTTTTT.

CDR3 loop: CASSIAGTYEQYF. The DNA of the CDR3 is TGTGCCAGTAGTATAGCTGGCACCTACGAGCAGTACTTC. The gene calls are TRBV19 and TRBJ2-7; D unclear. The V gene's germline CDR1 is LNHDA and CDR2 SQIVND (reference sequence). The CDR3 has 13 amino acids. Trimming pared 1 base from V and 2 bases from J, leaving 6 bases between. The entire variable domain, with the rest obtained from reference TRBV19 and TRBJ2-7, is as follows: DGGITQSPKYLFRKEGQNVTLSCEQNLNHDAMYWYRQDPGQGLRLIYYSQIVNDFQKGDIAEGYSVSREKKESFPLTVTSAQKNPTAFYLCASSIAGTYEQYFGPGTRLTVT.

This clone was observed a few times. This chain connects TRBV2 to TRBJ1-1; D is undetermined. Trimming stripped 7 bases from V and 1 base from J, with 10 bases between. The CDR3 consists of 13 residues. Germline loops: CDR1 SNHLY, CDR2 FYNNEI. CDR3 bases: TGTGCCAGCATTGGGCAGCCGAACACTGAAGCTTTCTTT. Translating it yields CASIGQPNTEAFF. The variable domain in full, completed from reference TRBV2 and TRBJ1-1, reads EPEVTQTPSHQVTQMGQEVILRCVPISNHLYFYWYRQILGQKVEFLVSFYNNEISEKSEIFDDQFSVERPDGSNFTLKIRSTKLEDSAMYFCASIGQPNTEAFFGQGTRLTVV.

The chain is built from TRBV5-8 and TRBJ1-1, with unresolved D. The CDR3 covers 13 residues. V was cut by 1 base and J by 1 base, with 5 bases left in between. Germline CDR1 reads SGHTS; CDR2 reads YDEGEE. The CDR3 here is CASSLTENTEAFF. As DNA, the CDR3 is TGTGCCAGCAGCTTGACTGAGAACACTGAAGCTTTCTTT.